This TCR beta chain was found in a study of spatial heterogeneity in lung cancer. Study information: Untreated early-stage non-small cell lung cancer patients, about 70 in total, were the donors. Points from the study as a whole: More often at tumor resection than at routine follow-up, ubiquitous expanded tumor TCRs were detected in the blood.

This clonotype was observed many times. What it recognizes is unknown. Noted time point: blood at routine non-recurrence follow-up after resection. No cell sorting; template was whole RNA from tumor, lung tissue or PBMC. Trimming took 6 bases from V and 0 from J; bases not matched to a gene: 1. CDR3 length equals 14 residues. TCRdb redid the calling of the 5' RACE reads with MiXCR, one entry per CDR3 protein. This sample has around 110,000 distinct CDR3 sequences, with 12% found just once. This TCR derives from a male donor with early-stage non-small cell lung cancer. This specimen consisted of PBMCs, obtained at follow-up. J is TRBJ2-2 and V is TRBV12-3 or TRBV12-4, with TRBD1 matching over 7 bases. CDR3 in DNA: TGTGCCAGCAGAGGGACAGCGAACACCGGGGAGCTGTTTTTT. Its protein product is CASRGTANTGELFF.